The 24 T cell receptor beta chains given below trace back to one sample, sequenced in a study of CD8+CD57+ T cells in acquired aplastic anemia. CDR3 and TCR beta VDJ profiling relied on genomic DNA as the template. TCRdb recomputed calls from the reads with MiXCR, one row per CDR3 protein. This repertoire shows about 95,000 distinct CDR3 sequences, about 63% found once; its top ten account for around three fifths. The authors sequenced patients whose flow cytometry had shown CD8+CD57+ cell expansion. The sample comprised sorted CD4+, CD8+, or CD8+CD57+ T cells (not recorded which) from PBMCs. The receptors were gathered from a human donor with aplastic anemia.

The CDR3 DNA is TGCAGTGCTAGAGGCCAGCGCAACTACCAAGAGACCCAGTACTTC. It codes for CSARGQRNYQETQYF. This rearrangement joins TRBV20-1 to TRBJ2-5; no clear D gene. This CDR3 region has 15 residues. Germline CDR1 DFQATT, CDR2 SNEGSKA (reference sequence). V lost 1 base and J lost 0, with 12 bases in between.

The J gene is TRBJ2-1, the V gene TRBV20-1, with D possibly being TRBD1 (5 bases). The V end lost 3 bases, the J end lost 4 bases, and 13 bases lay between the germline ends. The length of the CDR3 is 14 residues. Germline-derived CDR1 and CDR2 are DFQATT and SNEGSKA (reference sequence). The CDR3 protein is CSASGEKGYNEQFF. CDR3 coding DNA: TGCAGTGCTAGTGGGGAAAAGGGGTACAATGAGCAGTTCTTC.

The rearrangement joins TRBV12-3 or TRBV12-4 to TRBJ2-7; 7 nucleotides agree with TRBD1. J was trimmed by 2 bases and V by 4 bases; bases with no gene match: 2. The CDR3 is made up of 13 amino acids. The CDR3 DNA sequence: TGTGCCAGCAGTTACCAGGGGGCCTACGAGCAGTACTTC. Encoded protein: CASSYQGAYEQYF.

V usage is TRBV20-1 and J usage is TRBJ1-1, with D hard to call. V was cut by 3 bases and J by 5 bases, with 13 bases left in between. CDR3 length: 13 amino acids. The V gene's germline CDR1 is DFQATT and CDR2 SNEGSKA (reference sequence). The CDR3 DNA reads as TGCAGTGCTAGGAAGGTCGGTGGGACTGAAGCTTTCTTT. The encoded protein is CSARKVGGTEAFF.

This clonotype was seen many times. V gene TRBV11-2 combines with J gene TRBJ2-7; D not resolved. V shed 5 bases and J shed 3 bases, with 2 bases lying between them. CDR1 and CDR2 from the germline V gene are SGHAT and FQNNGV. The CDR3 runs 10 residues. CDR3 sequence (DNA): TGTGCCAGCAGCAACTACGAGCAGTACTTC. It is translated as CASSNYEQYF.

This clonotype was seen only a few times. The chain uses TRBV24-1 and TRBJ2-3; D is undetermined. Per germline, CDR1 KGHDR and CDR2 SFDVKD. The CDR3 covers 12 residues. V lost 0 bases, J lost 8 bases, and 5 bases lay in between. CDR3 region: CATSDLEVTQYF. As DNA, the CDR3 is TGTGCCACCAGTGATTTGGAAGTTACGCAGTATTTT.

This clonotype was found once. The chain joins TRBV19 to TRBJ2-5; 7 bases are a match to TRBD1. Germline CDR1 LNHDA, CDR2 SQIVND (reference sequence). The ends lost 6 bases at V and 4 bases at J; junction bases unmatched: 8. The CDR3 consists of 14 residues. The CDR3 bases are TGTGCCAGTAGGGACGGGACAGCAACAGAGACCCAGTACTTC. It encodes CASRDGTATETQYF.

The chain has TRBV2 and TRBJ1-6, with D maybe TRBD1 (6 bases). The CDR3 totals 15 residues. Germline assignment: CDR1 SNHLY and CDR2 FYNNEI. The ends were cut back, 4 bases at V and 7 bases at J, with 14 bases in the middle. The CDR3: CASSGVTGLNSPLHF. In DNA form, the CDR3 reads TGTGCCAGCAGTGGGGTCACAGGGTTAAATTCACCCCTCCACTTT.

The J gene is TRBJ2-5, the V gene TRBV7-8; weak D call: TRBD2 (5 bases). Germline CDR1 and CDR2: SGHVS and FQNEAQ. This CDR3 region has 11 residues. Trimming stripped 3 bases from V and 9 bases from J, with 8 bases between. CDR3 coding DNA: TGTGCCAGCAGCTTTCGCGGGTCCCAGTACTTC. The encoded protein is CASSFRGSQYF.

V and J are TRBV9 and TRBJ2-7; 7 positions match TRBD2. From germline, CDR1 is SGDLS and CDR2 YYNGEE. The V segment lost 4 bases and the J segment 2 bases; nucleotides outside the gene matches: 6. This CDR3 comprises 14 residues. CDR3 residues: CASSRASGAYEQYF. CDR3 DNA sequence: TGTGCCAGCAGCCGAGCTAGCGGAGCCTACGAGCAGTACTTC.

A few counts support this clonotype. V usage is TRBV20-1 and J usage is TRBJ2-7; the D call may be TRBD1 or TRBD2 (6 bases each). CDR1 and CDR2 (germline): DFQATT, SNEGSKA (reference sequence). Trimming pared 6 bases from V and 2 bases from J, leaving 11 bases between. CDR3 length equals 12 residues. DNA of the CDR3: TGCAGTGCCGGGGGCAGCGCCTACGAGCAGTACTTC. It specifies CSAGGSAYEQYF.

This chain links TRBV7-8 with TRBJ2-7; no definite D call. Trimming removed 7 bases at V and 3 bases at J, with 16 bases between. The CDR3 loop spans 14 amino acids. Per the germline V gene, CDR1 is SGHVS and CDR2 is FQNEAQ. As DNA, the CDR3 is TGTGCCAGCACCCTAGACCCACGAGGCTACGAGCAGTACTTC. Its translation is CASTLDPRGYEQYF.

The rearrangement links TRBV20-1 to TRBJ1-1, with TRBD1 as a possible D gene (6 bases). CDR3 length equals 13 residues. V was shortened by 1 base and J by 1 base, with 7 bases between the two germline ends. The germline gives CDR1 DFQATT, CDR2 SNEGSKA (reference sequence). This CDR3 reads CSARGGANTEAFF. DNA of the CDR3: TGCAGTGCTAGAGGGGGGGCGAACACTGAAGCTTTCTTT.

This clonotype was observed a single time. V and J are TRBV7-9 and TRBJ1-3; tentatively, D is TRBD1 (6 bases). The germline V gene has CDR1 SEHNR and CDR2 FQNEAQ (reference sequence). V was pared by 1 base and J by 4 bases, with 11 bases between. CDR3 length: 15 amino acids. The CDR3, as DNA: TGTGCCAGCAGCTTAGTTGGGACATCCGGAAACACCATATATTTT. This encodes CASSLVGTSGNTIYF. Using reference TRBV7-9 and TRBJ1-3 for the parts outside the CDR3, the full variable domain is DTGVSQNPRHKITKRGQNVTFRCDPISEHNRLYWYRQTLGQGPEFLTYFQNEAQLEKSRLLSDRFSAERPKGSFSTLEIQRTEQGDSAMYLCASSLVGTSGNTIYFGEGSWLTVV.

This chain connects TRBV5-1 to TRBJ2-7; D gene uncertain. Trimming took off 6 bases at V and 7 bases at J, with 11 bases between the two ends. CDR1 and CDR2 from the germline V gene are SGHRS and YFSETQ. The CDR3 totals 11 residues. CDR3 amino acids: CASTLMGEQYF. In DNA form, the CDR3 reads TGCGCCAGCACCTTAATGGGGGAGCAGTACTTC.

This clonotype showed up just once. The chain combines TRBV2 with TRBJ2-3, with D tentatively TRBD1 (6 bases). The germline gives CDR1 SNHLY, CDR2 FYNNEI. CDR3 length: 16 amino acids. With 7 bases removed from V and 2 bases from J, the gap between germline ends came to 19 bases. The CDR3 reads CASTREKGHYTDTQYF. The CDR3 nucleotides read TGTGCCAGCACGCGAGAGAAGGGACACTACACAGATACGCAGTATTTT.

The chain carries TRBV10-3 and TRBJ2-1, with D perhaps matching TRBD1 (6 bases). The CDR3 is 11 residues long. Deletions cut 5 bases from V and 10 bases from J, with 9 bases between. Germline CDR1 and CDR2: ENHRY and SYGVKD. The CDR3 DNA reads TGTGCCATCAGTCCGGGACAAGAGCAGTTCTTC. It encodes CAISPGQEQFF.

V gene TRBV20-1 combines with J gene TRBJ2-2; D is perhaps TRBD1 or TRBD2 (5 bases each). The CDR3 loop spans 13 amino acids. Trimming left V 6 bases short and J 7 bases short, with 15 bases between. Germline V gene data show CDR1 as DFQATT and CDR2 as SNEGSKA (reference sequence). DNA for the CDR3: TGCAGTGCCCTGCGAGGGGCGGACGGGGAGCTGTTTTTT. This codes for CSALRGADGELFF.

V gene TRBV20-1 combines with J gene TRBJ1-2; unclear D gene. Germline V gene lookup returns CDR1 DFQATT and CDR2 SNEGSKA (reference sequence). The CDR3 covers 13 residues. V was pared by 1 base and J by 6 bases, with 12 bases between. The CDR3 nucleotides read TGCAGTGCTAGAGGCCCAGGTCAGGATGGCTACACCTTC. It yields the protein CSARGPGQDGYTF.

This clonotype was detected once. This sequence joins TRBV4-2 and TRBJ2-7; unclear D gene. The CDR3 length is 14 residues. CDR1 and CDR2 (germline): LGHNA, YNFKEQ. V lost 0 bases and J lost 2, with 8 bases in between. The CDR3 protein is CASSQDVVAYEQYF. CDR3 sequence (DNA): TGTGCCAGCAGCCAAGATGTCGTGGCCTACGAGCAGTACTTC.

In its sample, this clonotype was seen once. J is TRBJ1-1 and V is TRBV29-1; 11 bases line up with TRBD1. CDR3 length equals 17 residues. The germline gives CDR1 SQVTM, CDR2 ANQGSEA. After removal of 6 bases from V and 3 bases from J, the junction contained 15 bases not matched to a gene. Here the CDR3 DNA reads TGCAGCGTGTACAGTTGGACAGGGGGCTCCGTGTACACTGAAGCTTTCTTT. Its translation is CSVYSWTGGSVYTEAFF.

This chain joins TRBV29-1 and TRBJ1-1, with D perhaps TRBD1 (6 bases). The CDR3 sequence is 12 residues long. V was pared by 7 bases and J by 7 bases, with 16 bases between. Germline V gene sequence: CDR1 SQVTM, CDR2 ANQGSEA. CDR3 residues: CSAQPDSFEAFF. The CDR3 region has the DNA TGCAGCGCCCAACCGGACAGCTTTGAAGCTTTCTTT.

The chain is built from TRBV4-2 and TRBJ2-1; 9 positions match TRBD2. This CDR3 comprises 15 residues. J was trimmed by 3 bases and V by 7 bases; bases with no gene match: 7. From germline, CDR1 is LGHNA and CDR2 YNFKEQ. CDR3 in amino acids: CASTGGTSLYNEQFF. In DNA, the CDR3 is TGTGCCAGCACCGGGGGGACTAGCCTCTACAATGAGCAGTTCTTC.

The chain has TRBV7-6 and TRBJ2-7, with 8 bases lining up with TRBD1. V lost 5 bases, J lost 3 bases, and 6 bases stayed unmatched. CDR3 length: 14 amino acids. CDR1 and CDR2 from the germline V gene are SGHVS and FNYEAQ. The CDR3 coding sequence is TGTGCCAGCAGCCCCGGGACAGGCCGCTACGAGCAGTACTTC. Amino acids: CASSPGTGRYEQYF.